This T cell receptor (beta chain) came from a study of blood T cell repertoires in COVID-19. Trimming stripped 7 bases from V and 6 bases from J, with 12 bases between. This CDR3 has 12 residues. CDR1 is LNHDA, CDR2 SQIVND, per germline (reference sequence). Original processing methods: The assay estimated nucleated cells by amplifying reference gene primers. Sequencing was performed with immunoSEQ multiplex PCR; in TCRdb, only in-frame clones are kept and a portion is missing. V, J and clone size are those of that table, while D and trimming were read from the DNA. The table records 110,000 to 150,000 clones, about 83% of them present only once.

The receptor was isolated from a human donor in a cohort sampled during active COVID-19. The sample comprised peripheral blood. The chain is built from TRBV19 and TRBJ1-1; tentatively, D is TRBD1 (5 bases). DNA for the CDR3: TGTGCCAGTACAGGGCACGTTTCTGAAGCTTTCTTT. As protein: CASTGHVSEAFF. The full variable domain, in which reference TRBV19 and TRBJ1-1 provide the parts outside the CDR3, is DGGITQSPKYLFRKEGQNVTLSCEQNLNHDAMYWYRQDPGQGLRLIYYSQIVNDFQKGDIAEGYSVSREKKESFPLTVTSAQKNPTAFYLCASTGHVSEAFFGQGTRLTVV.